This passage covers 10 T cell receptor beta chains from one sample sequenced in a study of blood T cell repertoires in COVID-19. Libraries were prepared by immunoSEQ multiplex PCR; TCRdb keeps only in-frame clonotypes and omits some of them. Of approximately 45,000 clones listed, 87% are singletons. The source material was peripheral blood. These receptors were collected from a human donor in a cohort sampled during active COVID-19.

The rearrangement links TRBV27 to TRBJ2-7, with TRBD1 as a possible D gene (5 bases). Germline V gives CDR1 MNHEY, CDR2 SMNVEV (reference sequence). The CDR3 consists of 13 residues. The V end lost 4 bases, the J end lost 3 bases, and 10 bases lay between the germline ends. The DNA of the CDR3 is TGTGCCAGCAGTTACGACAGCAGCTACGAGCAGTACTTC. Amino acid sequence: CASSYDSSYEQYF.

The chain recombines TRBV6-5 with TRBJ1-5, with 7 bases identical to TRBD1. The CDR3 runs 14 residues. With V trimmed by 2 bases and J by 4 bases, 2 bases remained unmatched. Germline values: CDR1 MNHEY, CDR2 SVGAGI. This CDR3 is CASSYGQENQPQHF. The CDR3 region has the DNA TGTGCCAGCAGTTACGGACAGGAAAATCAGCCCCAGCATTTT.

The J gene is TRBJ1-2, the V gene TRBV5-1; 8 bases agree with TRBD1. CDR1 and CDR2 (germline): SGHRS, YFSETQ. There are 14 residues in the CDR3. V was clipped by 4 bases and J by 3 bases; unmatched bases: 5. Here the CDR3 reads CASSPGDRHYGYTF. The CDR3 coding sequence is TGCGCCAGCAGCCCGGGGGACAGGCACTATGGCTACACCTTC.

The chain links TRBV23-1 to TRBJ2-2; no clear D gene. TRBV23-1 is designated an ORF whose function remains uncertain. Trimming took 0 bases from V and 7 from J, leaving 9 bases between them. This CDR3 contains 14 residues. CDR3 DNA sequence: TGCGCCAGCAGTCAATCGAAGCAGGACGGGGAGCTGTTTTTT. Protein product: CASSQSKQDGELFF.

In this sample, this clone turned up once. V gene TRBV2 combines with J gene TRBJ2-7, with 8 bases aligning to TRBD2. The CDR3 contains 16 residues. Germline CDR1 and CDR2: SNHLY and FYNNEI. The V gene end was trimmed by 7 bases and the J gene end by 1 base; junction bases not matched to a gene: 12. CDR3 region: CASTLRGGSRSYEQYF. Written as DNA, the CDR3 is TGTGCCAGCACCCTCCGGGGGGGGTCCCGGTCCTACGAGCAGTACTTC.

The chain employs TRBV14 and TRBJ2-1, with TRBD2 matching 8 bases. CDR3 length equals 14 residues. CDR1 is SGHDN, CDR2 FVKESK, per germline. V lost 1 base, J lost 6 bases, and 2 bases stayed unmatched. CDR3 in amino acids: CASSQVLAGNEQFF. DNA for the CDR3: TGTGCCAGCAGCCAAGTGCTAGCGGGCAATGAGCAGTTCTTC.

The J gene is TRBJ2-5, the V gene TRBV10-3; possibly TRBD2 for D (5 bases). The length of the CDR3 is 13 residues. Germline V gives CDR1 ENHRY, CDR2 SYGVKD. V dropped 7 bases and J dropped 0 bases, with 9 bases sitting between them. CDR3: CAIKGDHQETQYF. The CDR3 nucleotides read TGTGCCATCAAGGGAGACCACCAAGAGACCCAGTACTTC.

This chain joins TRBV2 and TRBJ2-7, with TRBD2 identical over 8 bases. V was clipped by 2 bases and J by 1 base; unmatched bases: 4. Germline V gene data show CDR1 as SNHLY and CDR2 as FYNNEI. CDR3 length equals 15 residues. DNA of the CDR3: TGTGCCAGCAGTGAATCGGGAGGGCCGTCCTACGAGCAGTACTTC. Translating it yields CASSESGGPSYEQYF.

The chain links TRBV28 to TRBJ2-3; 9 bases match TRBD2. V dropped 4 bases and J dropped 3; count of bases not matched to a gene: 5. The CDR3 totals 15 residues. Germline assignment: CDR1 MDHEN and CDR2 SYDVKM. The CDR3 region is CASSSRGRGTDTQYF. DNA of the CDR3: TGTGCCAGCAGTTCACGCGGGAGGGGTACAGATACGCAGTATTTT.

The genes are TRBV18 and TRBJ2-7, with 13 bases lining up with TRBD2. CDR1 is KGHSH and CDR2 is LQKENI in the germline V gene. The CDR3 runs to 16 residues. J lost 7 bases, V lost 5 bases, and 11 bases had no gene match. The CDR3 DNA is TGTGCCAGCTCAACCGGACTAGCGGGAGTGTCGGGTGAGCAGTACTTC. This translates into CASSTGLAGVSGEQYF.